This T cell receptor (beta chain) appears in the sequencing data of a study of blood T cells in healthy people across ages. Alongside a J-beta primer mix, a sample-barcoded 5' primer served in a second PCR lasting about 7 to 12 cycles. Sequencing recovered at least 3 million CDR3-containing paired-end reads from each sample. TCRdb redid the calling of the 5' RACE reads with MiXCR, one entry per CDR3 protein. The data show around 1,000,000 distinct CDR3 sequences, under 30% seen once. Germline V lookup: CDR1 SNHLY, CDR2 FYNNEI. The CDR3 is made up of 12 amino acids. Between the trimmed V and J ends, which lost 4 bases and 5 bases, there was a span of 8 bases. The same sample was also studied in work on T cells of mothers and their children.

The specimen sequenced was blood. This chain links TRBV2 with TRBJ2-5, with D maybe TRBD2 (5 bases). The source of this sequence is a girl aged 2-10 years in good health. The CDR3 DNA reads as TGTGCCAGCAGTGCTAGCACGGAGACCCAGTACTTC. This translates into CASSASTETQYF.